This T cell receptor beta chain was identified in a study of cytomegalovirus exposure and HLA in healthy donors. This clone was picked up a small number of times. Its specificity is unknown. The CDR3 has 15 residues. The germline V gene has CDR1 MNHEY and CDR2 SMNVEV (reference sequence). V lost 2 bases, J lost 2 bases, and 12 bases lay in between. Findings and caveats of the study: Among TCR beta chains, those listed as cytomegalovirus-associated numbered around 180.

The PCR made use of 60 Vbeta and 13 Jbeta primers. The table came from immunoSEQ multiplex PCR; TCRdb's copy has only in-frame clones and leaves some out. The sample has over 85,000 clones, less than 70% seen once. This receptor was identified in a female donor in good health and CMV-seronegative. Sequenced input: PBMCs. The chain has TRBV27 and TRBJ1-2; D is possibly TRBD1 (6 bases). In nucleotides, the CDR3 is TGTGCCAGCAGTTTAAGGCAGGGGAACAACTATGGCTACACCTTC. As protein: CASSLRQGNNYGYTF.